This TCR beta chain was captured in a study of blood T cell repertoires in COVID-19. The germline gives CDR1 SGHKS, CDR2 YYEKEE (reference sequence). V trimming: 4 bases; J trimming: 2 bases; junction bases outside the gene matches: 6. CDR3 length equals 14 residues. Some clones are missing from TCRdb's copy, which holds only in-frame ones; the method was immunoSEQ multiplex PCR. There are about 370,000 clones in the sample; around 90% occur only once, and approximately 3% lies in the top ten. This receptor was obtained from a woman aged 25 to 39 with COVID-19, enrolled during active disease. The chain is built from TRBV5-5 and TRBJ2-7, with 7 nucleotides matching TRBD1. Material for sequencing was peripheral blood. The CDR3: CASSIQGTPYEQYF. The CDR3 DNA reads as TGTGCCAGCAGCATACAGGGGACCCCCTACGAGCAGTACTTC.